The sequence of this TCR beta chain was determined in a study of OX40 agonist ivuxolimab in advanced cancers. Repertoires were generated with immunoSEQ multiplex PCR, while TCRdb's copy carries only in-frame clones and drops some. The sample lists some 95,000 clones; less than 90% were seen once. Patients had blood sampled at baseline and again on cycle 4 day 1 and cycle 7 day 1. V lost 5 bases and J 5 bases, leaving 15 bases between the germline ends. The CDR3 consists of 13 residues. CDR1 SQVTM and CDR2 ANQGSEA come from the germline V gene. The sequence was obtained from an adult with an advanced solid tumor such as melanoma, head and neck, liver or kidney cancer. The gene calls are TRBV29-1 and TRBJ1-2; possible D gene TRBD1, 5 bases. The sequencing used CD4+ or CD8+ T cells sorted from blood, collected in a trial of the OX40 agonist ivuxolimab. The CDR3 loop is CSVFRVEGYGYTF. DNA of the CDR3: TGCAGCGTTTTCAGGGTCGAAGGTTATGGCTACACCTTC.